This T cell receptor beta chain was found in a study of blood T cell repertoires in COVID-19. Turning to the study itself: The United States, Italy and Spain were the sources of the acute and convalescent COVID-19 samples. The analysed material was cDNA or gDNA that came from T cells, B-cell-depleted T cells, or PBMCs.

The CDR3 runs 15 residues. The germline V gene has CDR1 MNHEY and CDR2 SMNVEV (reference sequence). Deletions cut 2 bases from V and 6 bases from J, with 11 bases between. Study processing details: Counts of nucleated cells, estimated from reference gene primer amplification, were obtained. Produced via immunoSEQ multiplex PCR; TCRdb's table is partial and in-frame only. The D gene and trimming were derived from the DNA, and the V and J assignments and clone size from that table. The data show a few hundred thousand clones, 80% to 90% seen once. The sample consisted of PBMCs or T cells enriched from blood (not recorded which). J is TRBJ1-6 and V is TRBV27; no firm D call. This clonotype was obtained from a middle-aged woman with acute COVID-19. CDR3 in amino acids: CASSLELTVNSPLHF. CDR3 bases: TGTGCCAGCAGTTTAGAGTTGACTGTTAATTCACCCCTCCACTTT.